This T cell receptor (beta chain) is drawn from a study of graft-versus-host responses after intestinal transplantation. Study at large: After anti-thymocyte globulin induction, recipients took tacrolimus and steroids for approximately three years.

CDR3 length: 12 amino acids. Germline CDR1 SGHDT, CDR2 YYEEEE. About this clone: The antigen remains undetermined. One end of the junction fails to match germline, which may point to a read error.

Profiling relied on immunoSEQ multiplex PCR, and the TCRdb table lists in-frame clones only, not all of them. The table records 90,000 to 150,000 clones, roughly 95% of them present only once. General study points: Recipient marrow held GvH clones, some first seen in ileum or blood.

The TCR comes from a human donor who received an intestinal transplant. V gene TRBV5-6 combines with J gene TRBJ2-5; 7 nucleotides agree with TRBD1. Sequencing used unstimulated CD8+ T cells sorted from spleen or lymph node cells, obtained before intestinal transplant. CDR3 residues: CASSLGGQSENF. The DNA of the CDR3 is TGTGCCAGCAGCTTGGGGGGACAGTCCGAAAACTTC.